These 9 T cell receptor beta chains were all obtained from the same sample, sequenced in a study of OX40 agonist ivuxolimab in advanced cancers. The method was immunoSEQ multiplex PCR; TCRdb's version includes in-frame clones alone and lacks a portion of them. Among some 75,000 clones, approximately 85% were seen once, and the ten largest hold 3.1%. Sequenced material: CD4+ or CD8+ T cells sorted from blood, taken in a trial of the OX40 agonist ivuxolimab. The receptors here all came from an adult with an advanced solid tumor such as melanoma, head and neck, liver or kidney cancer.

This sequence joins TRBV19 and TRBJ2-5; D is perhaps TRBD2 (6 bases). The germline CDR1 and CDR2 sequences are LNHDA and SQIVND (reference sequence). V lost 8 bases and J lost 5, with 12 bases in between. This CDR3 contains 12 residues. The CDR3 loop is CASSGGAETQYF. The CDR3 DNA sequence: TGTGCCAGTTCCGGGGGAGCGGAGACCCAGTACTTC. Drawing the rest from reference TRBV19 and TRBJ2-5, the complete variable domain is DGGITQSPKYLFRKEGQNVTLSCEQNLNHDAMYWYRQDPGQGLRLIYYSQIVNDFQKGDIAEGYSVSREKKESFPLTVTSAQKNPTAFYLCASSGGAETQYFGPGTRLLVL.

CDR3 sequence: CASSVGNHRGGLYNEQFF. The CDR3 region has the DNA TGTGCCAGCAGCGTAGGTAATCATCGGGGGGGACTCTACAATGAGCAGTTCTTC. The chain couples TRBV9 to TRBJ2-1; 8 bases line up with TRBD2. The CDR3 has 18 residues. The trim removed 0 bases at V and 3 bases at J, leaving 11 bases unmatched. Germline V CDR1 and CDR2: SGDLS, YYNGEE.

The chain has TRBV10-3 and TRBJ2-1; TRBD1 or TRBD2 may be the D gene (7 bases each). The CDR3 consists of 15 residues. Trimming removed 4 bases at V and 2 bases at J, with 12 bases between. Germline assignment: CDR1 ENHRY and CDR2 SYGVKD. CDR3 coding DNA: TGTGCCATCAGTGGGGGAGGGGGCCCCTACAATGAGCAGTTCTTC. Translating gives CAISGGGGPYNEQFF.

The gene calls are TRBV6-5 and TRBJ2-3; 11 bases are shared with TRBD2. CDR3 length: 14 amino acids. Looked up from germline, CDR1 is MNHEY and CDR2 is SVGAGI. V trimming: 6 bases; J trimming: 4 bases; junction bases outside the gene matches: 3. The CDR3 protein is CASRVAGGPDTQYF. The CDR3 nucleotides are TGTGCCAGCAGGGTAGCGGGAGGGCCAGATACGCAGTATTTT.

The gene calls are TRBV29-1 and TRBJ2-2; 11 bases match TRBD2. CDR3 length: 18 amino acids. V lost 0 bases and J lost 4; bases outside the gene matches: 10. Looked up from germline, CDR1 is SQVTM and CDR2 is ANQGSEA. CDR3 DNA: TGCAGCGTTGAAGAGTCGGTAGCGGGAGGGCCGGGCACCGGGGAGCTGTTTTTT. Encoded protein: CSVEESVAGGPGTGELFF.

This clone was seen only once. The chain is built from TRBV19 and TRBJ1-5; 7 nucleotides match TRBD1. The V gene end was trimmed by 7 bases and the J gene end by 4 bases; junction bases not matched to a gene: 7. Per germline, CDR1 LNHDA and CDR2 SQIVND (reference sequence). The CDR3 loop spans 14 amino acids. CDR3 in DNA: TGTGCCAGTACCCTGACAGGGAATAATCAGCCCCAGCATTTT. Translated, it gives CASTLTGNNQPQHF.

V and J are TRBV14 and TRBJ1-3; D call uncertain. The CDR3 length is 16 residues. V shed 4 bases and J shed 0 bases, with 13 bases lying between them. Germline CDR1 reads SGHDN; CDR2 reads FVKESK. In nucleotides, the CDR3 is TGTGCCAGCAGCCGAGCGGGCAGCTTCTCTGGAAACACCATATATTTT. It codes for CASSRAGSFSGNTIYF.

V and J are TRBV20-1 and TRBJ2-5; 7 nucleotides match TRBD1. The CDR3 sequence is 11 residues long. Germline V gives CDR1 DFQATT, CDR2 SNEGSKA (reference sequence). V gave up 6 bases and J gave up 5 bases; unmatched junction bases: 3. The CDR3 is CSAQGEETQYF. CDR3 coding DNA: TGCAGTGCCCAGGGGGAGGAGACCCAGTACTTC.

V is TRBV11-1 and J is TRBJ1-1; D gene uncertain. Germline CDR1 is SGHAT and CDR2 is FQDESV (reference sequence). The CDR3 extends over 15 amino acids. V lost 4 bases and J 0 bases, leaving 12 bases between the germline ends. Here the CDR3 reads CASSSTSGMNTEAFF. The CDR3 coding sequence is TGTGCCAGCAGCTCGACCTCGGGTATGAACACTGAAGCTTTCTTT.